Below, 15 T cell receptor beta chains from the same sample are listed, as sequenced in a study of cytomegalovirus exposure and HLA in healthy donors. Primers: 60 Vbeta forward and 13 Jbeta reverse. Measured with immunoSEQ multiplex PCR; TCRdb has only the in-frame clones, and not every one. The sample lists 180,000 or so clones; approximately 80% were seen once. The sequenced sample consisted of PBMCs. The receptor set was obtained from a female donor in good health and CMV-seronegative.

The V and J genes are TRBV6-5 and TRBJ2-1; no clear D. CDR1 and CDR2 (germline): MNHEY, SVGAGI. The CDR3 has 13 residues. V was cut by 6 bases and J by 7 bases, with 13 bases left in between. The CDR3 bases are TGTGCCAGCAGCCCCTTCTCTTATAATGAGCAGTTCTTC. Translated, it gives CASSPFSYNEQFF.

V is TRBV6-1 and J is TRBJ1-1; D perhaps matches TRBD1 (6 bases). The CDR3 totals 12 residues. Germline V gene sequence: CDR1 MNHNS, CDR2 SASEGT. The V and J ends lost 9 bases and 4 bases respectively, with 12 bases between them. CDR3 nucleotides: TGTGCCAGTAAACAAGGGGGCACTGAAGCTTTCTTT. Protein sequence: CASKQGGTEAFF.

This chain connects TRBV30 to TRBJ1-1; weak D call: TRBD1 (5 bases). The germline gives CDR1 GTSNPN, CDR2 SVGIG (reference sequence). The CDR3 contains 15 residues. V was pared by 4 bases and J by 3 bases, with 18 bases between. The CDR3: CAWISRGFLDTEAFF. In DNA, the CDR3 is TGTGCCTGGATTTCACGGGGGTTTCTAGACACTGAAGCTTTCTTT.

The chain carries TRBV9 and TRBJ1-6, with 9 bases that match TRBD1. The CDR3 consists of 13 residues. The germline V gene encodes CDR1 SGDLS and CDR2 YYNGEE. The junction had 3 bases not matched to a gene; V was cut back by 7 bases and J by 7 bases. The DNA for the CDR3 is TGTGCCAGCGGGGGACAGGGAAATTCACCCCTCCACTTT. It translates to CASGGQGNSPLHF.

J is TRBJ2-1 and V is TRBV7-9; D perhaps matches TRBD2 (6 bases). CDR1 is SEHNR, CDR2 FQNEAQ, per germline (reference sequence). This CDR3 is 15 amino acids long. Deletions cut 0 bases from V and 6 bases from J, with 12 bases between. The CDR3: CASSLAGGGGNEQFF. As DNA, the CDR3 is TGTGCCAGCAGCTTAGCGGGGGGTGGCGGCAATGAGCAGTTCTTC.

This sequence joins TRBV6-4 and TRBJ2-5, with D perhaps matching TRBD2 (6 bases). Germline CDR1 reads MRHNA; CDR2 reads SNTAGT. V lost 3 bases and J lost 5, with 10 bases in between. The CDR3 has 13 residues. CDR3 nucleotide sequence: TGTGCCAGCAGTGAAGGCGGAGGGGAGACCCAGTACTTC. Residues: CASSEGGGETQYF.

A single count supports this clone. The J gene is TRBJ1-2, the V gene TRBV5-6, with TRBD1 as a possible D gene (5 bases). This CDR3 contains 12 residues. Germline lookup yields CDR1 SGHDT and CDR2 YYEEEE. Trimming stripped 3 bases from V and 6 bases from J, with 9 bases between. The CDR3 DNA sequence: TGTGCCAGCAGCTCCAGGGTCGATGGCTACACCTTC. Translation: CASSSRVDGYTF.

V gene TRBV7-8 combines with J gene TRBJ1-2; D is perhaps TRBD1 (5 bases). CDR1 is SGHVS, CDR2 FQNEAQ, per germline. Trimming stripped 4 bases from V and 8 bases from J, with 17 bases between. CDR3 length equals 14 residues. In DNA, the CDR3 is TGTGCCAGCAGCTCCCCGGACAACGGGAGAGGCTACACCTTC. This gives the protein CASSSPDNGRGYTF.

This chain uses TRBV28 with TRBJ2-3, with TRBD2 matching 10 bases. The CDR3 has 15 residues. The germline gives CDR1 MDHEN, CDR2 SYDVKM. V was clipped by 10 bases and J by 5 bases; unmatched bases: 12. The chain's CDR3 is CATTYSGGPGDTQYF. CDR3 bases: TGTGCCACCACTTATAGCGGGGGGCCGGGAGATACGCAGTATTTT.

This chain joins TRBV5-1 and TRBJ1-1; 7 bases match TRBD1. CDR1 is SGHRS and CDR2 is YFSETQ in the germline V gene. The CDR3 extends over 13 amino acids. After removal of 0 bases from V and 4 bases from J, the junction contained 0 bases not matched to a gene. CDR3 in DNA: TGCGCCAGCAGCTTGGACAGGGGCACTGAAGCTTTCTTT. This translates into CASSLDRGTEAFF.

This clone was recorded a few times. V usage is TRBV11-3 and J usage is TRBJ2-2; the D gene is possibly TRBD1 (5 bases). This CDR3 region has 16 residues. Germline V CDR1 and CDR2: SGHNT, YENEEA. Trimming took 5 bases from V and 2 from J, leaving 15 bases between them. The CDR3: CASSQWKGVNTGELFF. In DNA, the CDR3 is TGTGCCAGCAGCCAATGGAAAGGGGTTAACACCGGGGAGCTGTTTTTT. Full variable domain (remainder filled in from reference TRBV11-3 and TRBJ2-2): EAGVVQSPRYKIIEKKQPVAFWCNPISGHNTLYWYLQNLGQGPELLIRYENEEAVDDSQLPKDRFSAERLKGVDSTLKIQPAELGDSAVYLCASSQWKGVNTGELFFGEGSRLTVL.

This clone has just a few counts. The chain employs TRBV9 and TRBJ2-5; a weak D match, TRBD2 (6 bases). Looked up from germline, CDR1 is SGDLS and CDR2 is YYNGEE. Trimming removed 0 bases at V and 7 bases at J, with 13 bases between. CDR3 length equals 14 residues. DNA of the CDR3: TGTGCCAGCAGCGTAGAGGCGACTAGAGGGACCCAGTACTTC. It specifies CASSVEATRGTQYF.

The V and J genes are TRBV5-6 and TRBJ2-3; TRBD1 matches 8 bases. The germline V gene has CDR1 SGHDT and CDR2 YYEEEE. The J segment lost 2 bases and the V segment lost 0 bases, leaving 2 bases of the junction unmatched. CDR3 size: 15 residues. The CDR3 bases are TGTGCCAGCAGCTTGGGACAGGGGACCACAGATACGCAGTATTTT. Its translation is CASSLGQGTTDTQYF.

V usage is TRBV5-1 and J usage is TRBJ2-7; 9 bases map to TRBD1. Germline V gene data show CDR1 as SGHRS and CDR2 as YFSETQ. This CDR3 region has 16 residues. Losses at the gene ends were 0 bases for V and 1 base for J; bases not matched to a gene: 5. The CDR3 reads CASSLALTGGSYEQYF. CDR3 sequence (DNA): TGCGCCAGCAGCTTGGCCCTGACAGGGGGATCCTACGAGCAGTACTTC.

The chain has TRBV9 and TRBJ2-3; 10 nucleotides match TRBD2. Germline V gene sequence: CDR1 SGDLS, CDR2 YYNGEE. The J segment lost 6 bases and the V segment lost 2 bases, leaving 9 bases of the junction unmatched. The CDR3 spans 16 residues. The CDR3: CASSVGIAGGRDTQYF. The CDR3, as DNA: TGTGCCAGCAGCGTCGGAATAGCGGGGGGTAGGGATACGCAGTATTTT.